These 7 T cell receptor beta chains were sequenced from one sample in a study of blood T cell repertoires in COVID-19. Profiling relied on immunoSEQ multiplex PCR, and the TCRdb table lists in-frame clones only, not all of them. This table has around 220,000 clones, around 84% appearing once. Sequencing input: peripheral blood. Source of these receptors: a man aged 50 to 59 with acute or convalescent COVID-19.

The V call is TRBV5-1, the J call TRBJ1-3; TRBD1 matches 8 bases. CDR3 length: 17 residues. V lost 0 bases and J lost 3; bases outside the gene matches: 8. Germline assignment: CDR1 SGHRS and CDR2 YFSETQ. CDR3 in DNA: TGCGCCAGCAGCTTGGCTCCCACAGGGGGTCGTGGAAACACCATATATTTT. Translating it yields CASSLAPTGGRGNTIYF. Supplemented by reference TRBV5-1 and TRBJ1-3, the full variable domain reads KAGVTQTPRYLIKTRGQQVTLSCSPISGHRSVSWYQQTPGQGLQFLFEYFSETQRNKGNFPGRFSGRQFSNSRSEMNVSTLELGDSALYLCASSLAPTGGRGNTIYFGEGSWLTVV.

This clone was detected only once. The chain recombines TRBV5-1 with TRBJ2-3; TRBD2 matches 14 bases. This CDR3 has 19 amino acids. Germline V gene data show CDR1 as SGHRS and CDR2 as YFSETQ. V was pared by 0 bases and J by 0 bases, with 6 bases of the junction left unmatched. CDR3 sequence (DNA): TGCGCCAGCAGCTTGGCCCGGACTAGCGGGGGGACTAGCACAGATACGCAGTATTTT. Amino acid sequence: CASSLARTSGGTSTDTQYF.

The rearrangement joins TRBV10-3 to TRBJ2-7; D is unresolved. V gave up 3 bases and J gave up 0 bases, with 9 bases separating them. The length of the CDR3 is 14 residues. Germline assignment: CDR1 ENHRY and CDR2 SYGVKD. The CDR3 DNA is TGTGCCATCAGTGATTACCTTAGCTCCTACGAGCAGTACTTC. Translated, it gives CAISDYLSSYEQYF.

The V call is TRBV5-4, the J call TRBJ1-4; 7 nucleotides agree with TRBD1. Germline CDR1 reads SGHNT; CDR2 reads YYREEE (reference sequence). Unmatched junction bases numbered 5, after V lost 1 base and J lost 8 bases. The CDR3 contains 14 residues. For the CDR3, the DNA is TGTGCCAGCAGCTTGACAGGGGAGGCGGAAAAACTGTTTTTT. Protein product: CASSLTGEAEKLFF.

This clone was seen just once. This sequence joins TRBV7-9 and TRBJ1-2; 8 bases fit TRBD1. Germline V gene sequence: CDR1 SEHNR, CDR2 FQNEAQ (reference sequence). The V segment lost 5 bases and the J segment 4 bases; nucleotides outside the gene matches: 3. There are 13 residues in the CDR3. This CDR3 is CASSGTGGYGYTF. CDR3 coding DNA: TGTGCCAGCAGCGGCACAGGGGGCTATGGCTACACCTTC.

V is TRBV19 and J is TRBJ2-5; TRBD1 might be the D (6 bases). Trimming took 2 bases from V and 4 from J, leaving 11 bases between them. This CDR3 has 14 residues. Germline V gene lookup returns CDR1 LNHDA and CDR2 SQIVND (reference sequence). DNA of the CDR3: TGTGCCAGTAGTATACCCCAGGGGCGAGAGACCCAGTACTTC. The encoded protein is CASSIPQGRETQYF.

This clone was counted a single time. The V call is TRBV18, the J call TRBJ1-2, with 8 bases that match TRBD1. Trimming cost V 3 bases and J 4 bases; bases outside gene matches: 10. The CDR3 is 16 residues long. Germline CDR1 KGHSH, CDR2 LQKENI. The CDR3 DNA follows: TGTGCCAGCTCACCCCCGGCGACAGGGGTGAGCTATGGCTACACCTTC. Protein sequence: CASSPPATGVSYGYTF.